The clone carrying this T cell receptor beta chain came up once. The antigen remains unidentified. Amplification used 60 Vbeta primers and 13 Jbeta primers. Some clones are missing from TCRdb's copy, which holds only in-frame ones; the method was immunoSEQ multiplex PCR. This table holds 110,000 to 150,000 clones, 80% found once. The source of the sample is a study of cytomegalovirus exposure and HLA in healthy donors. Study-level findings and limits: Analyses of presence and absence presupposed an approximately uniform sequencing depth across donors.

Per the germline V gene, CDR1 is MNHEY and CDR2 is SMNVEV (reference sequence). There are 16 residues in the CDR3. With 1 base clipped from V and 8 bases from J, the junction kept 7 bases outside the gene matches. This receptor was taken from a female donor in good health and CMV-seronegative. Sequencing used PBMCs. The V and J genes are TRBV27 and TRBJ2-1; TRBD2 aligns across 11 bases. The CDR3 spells CASSLYRLAGIDEQFF. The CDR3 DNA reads TGTGCCAGCAGTTTATACCGACTAGCGGGAATAGATGAGCAGTTCTTC.